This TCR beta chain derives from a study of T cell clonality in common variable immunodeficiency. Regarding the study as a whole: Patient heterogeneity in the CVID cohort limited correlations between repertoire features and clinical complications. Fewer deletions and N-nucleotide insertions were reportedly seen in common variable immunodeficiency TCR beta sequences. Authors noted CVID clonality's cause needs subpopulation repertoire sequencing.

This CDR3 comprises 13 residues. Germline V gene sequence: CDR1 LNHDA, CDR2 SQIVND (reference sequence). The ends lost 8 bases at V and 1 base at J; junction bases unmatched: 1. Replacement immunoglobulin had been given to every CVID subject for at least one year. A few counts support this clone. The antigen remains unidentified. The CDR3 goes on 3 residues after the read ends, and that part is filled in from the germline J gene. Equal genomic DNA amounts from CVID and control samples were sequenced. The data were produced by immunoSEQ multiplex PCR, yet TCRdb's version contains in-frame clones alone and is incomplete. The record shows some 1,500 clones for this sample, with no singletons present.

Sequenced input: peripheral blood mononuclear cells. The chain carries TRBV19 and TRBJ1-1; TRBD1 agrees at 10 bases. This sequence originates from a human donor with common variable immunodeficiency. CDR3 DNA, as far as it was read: TGTGCCAGTGGGACAGGGGAGAACACTGAA. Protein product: CASGTGENTE. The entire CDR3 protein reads CASGTGENTEAFF.